This T cell receptor (beta chain) was captured by sequencing in a study of blood T cell repertoires in COVID-19. Whole-study context: The United States, Italy and Spain were the sources of the acute and convalescent COVID-19 samples. From T cells, B-cell-depleted T cells, or PBMCs came the material, which was cDNA or gDNA.

Per the germline V gene, CDR1 is SEHNR and CDR2 is FQNEAQ (reference sequence). The CDR3 is 15 amino acids. V was clipped by 1 base and J by 3 bases, with 11 bases between them. In the source study's methods: Reference gene primer amplification gave estimated nucleated cell counts. Method: immunoSEQ multiplex PCR; TCRdb's copy keeps in-frame clones and lacks some. From that table come the V and J calls and clone size; the DNA was used to work out D and trimming. Of some 210,000 clones in the sample, around 90% are singletons; the top ten hold roughly 6%. The source material was peripheral blood. The chain is built from TRBV7-9 and TRBJ2-3; a possible D gene is TRBD2 (6 bases). The clonotype comes from a man in his sixties who had recovered from COVID-19. The CDR3 sequence is CASSLGLEGTDTQYF. The CDR3 DNA follows: TGTGCCAGCAGCTTAGGACTAGAGGGTACAGATACGCAGTATTTT.